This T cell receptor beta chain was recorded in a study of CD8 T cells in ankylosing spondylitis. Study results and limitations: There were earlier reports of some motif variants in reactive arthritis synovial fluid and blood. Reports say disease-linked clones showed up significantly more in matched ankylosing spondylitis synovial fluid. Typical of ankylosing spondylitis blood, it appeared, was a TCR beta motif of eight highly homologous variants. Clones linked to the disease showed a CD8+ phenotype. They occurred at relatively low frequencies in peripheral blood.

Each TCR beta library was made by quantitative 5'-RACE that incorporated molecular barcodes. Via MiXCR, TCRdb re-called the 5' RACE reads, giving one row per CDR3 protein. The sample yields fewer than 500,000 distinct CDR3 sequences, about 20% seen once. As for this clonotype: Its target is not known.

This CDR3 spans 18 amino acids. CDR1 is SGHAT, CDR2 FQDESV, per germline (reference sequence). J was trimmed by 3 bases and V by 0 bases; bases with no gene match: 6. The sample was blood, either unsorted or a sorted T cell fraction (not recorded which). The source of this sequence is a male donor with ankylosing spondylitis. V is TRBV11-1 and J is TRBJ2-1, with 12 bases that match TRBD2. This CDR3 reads CASSLATTSGRFYNEQFF. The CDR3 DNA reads TGTGCCAGCAGCTTAGCGACGACTAGCGGGAGATTCTACAATGAGCAGTTCTTC. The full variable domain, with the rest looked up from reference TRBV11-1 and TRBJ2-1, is EAEVAQSPRYKITEKSQAVAFWCDPISGHATLYWYRQILGQGPELLVQFQDESVVDDSQLPKDRFSAERLKGVDSTLKIQPAELGDSAMYLCASSLATTSGRFYNEQFFGPGTRLTVL.